The table lists the clone carrying this T cell receptor (beta chain) with a count of one. This entry comes from a study of cytomegalovirus exposure and HLA in healthy donors. V lost 0 bases to trimming and J lost 3 bases; unmatched junction nucleotides: 2. The germline gives CDR1 SGHRS, CDR2 YFSETQ. CDR3 length: 15 residues. The PCR contained 60 Vbeta and 13 Jbeta primers. The table came from immunoSEQ multiplex PCR; TCRdb's copy has only in-frame clones and leaves some out. The table lists approximately 120,000 clones, approximately 81% of them singletons. The sequencing input was PBMCs. The clonotype comes from a man aged 18 to 29 in good health and CMV-seropositive. The chain carries TRBV5-1 and TRBJ1-2; 10 nucleotides agree with TRBD1. The CDR3 region is CASSLAGQGDYGYTF. CDR3 sequence (DNA): TGCGCCAGCAGCTTGGCCGGACAGGGGGACTATGGCTACACCTTC.